This T cell receptor beta chain was recovered during a study of memory CD4+ T cells and cytomegalovirus serostatus. Worth noting for this clone: Its antigen is undetermined.

Notes on the study in general: Each of approximately 63 CMV-associated TCRbeta sequences occurred in one to five individuals.

The repertoire was sequenced with immunoSEQ multiplex PCR; TCRdb's copy has only in-frame clones and lacks some. There are tens of thousands of clones in the sample; roughly 79% occur only once, and under 2% lies in the top ten. Single viable CD3+CD4+CD8-CD45RO+ cells were sorted as the memory CD4+ T cells. V dropped 8 bases and J dropped 5; count of bases not matched to a gene: 7. Germline CDR1 is MDHEN and CDR2 is SYDVKM. The CDR3 covers 14 residues. The sequenced sample consisted of memory CD4+ T cells from blood. The clonotype originates from an adult in good health and CMV-seronegative. J is TRBJ2-2 and V is TRBV28, with 8 bases that match TRBD2. The CDR3 reads CASGEAGATGELFF. CDR3 in DNA: TGTGCCAGCGGAGAAGCGGGAGCAACCGGGGAGCTGTTTTTT.